The rows below give T cell receptor beta chains drawn from one sample of a study of a mutant IDH1 vaccine in newly diagnosed glioma. The protocol was immunoSEQ multiplex PCR, while the TCRdb copy is restricted to in-frame clones and leaves out a portion. The sample contains roughly 70,000 clones, 84% of which appear only once. No antigen has been assigned to these receptors. The sequencing used PBMCs, collected from a glioma patient whose treatment included an IDH1 peptide vaccine. All receptors come from a man between 18 and 29 years old with glioma. CDR3s leave out the opening cysteine and the closing phenylalanine or tryptophan. Only part of the rows carry a size: once, few, many, or a class if the clone is expanded.

clone size: NA; V gene: TRBV5-1; CDR3 protein: ASSYLQGNTGELF
clone size: few; V gene: TRBV18; CDR3 protein: ASSPRDTHQPQH
clone size: NA; V gene: TRBV9; CDR3 protein: ASSVGGQYNEKLF
clone size: NA; V gene: TRBV5-1; CDR3 protein: ASSLVGQGLGKLF
clone size: NA; V gene: TRBV30; CDR3 protein: AWSQGGRRGPNQETQY
clone size: NA; V gene: TRBV29-1; CDR3 protein: SVGTGGGVQY
clone size: NA; V gene: TRBV7-9; CDR3 protein: ASSLIGGAAKGTQY
clone size: NA; V gene: TRBV5-4; CDR3 protein: ASSLRQGNGYT
clone size: NA; V gene: TRBV5-1; CDR3 protein: ASSLARPGQGFGNTIY
clone size: NA; V gene: TRBV7-9; CDR3 protein: ASSQDRINSPLH
clone size: NA; V gene: TRBV6-1; CDR3 protein: ASRHRPSYEQY
clone size: NA; V gene: TRBV9; CDR3 protein: ASSGYRSGYT
clone size: NA; V gene: TRBV10-2; CDR3 protein: ASSEFGQSEAF
clone size: NA; V gene: TRBV11-2; CDR3 protein: ASSYHGDEQF
clone size: NA; V gene: TRBV7-8; CDR3 protein: ASSPYGRNSYEQY
clone size: NA; V gene: TRBV5-1; CDR3 protein: ASSHWGVAQGSDTQY
clone size: NA; V gene: TRBV7-9; CDR3 protein: ASSLSRGSYEQY
clone size: NA; V gene: TRBV6-4; CDR3 protein: ASSDSRGGTDTQY
clone size: once; V gene: TRBV19; CDR3 protein: ASSSTGLNTEAF
clone size: once; V gene: TRBV10-3; CDR3 protein: AISESRERGNEQF
clone size: NA; V gene: TRBV5-6; CDR3 protein: ASSLAPTSGRFLSYEQY
clone size: NA; V gene: TRBV4-3; CDR3 protein: ASSRVRNTEAF
clone size: NA; V gene: TRBV15; CDR3 protein: ATSRGYEQY
clone size: NA; V gene: TRBV10-1; CDR3 protein: ASSESQGAQFHYGYT
clone size: NA; V gene: TRBV4-3; CDR3 protein: ASSRLLAGGDEQF
clone size: NA; V gene: TRBV5-5; CDR3 protein: ASSSPTDFSYNEQF
clone size: NA; V gene: TRBV5-4; CDR3 protein: ASSGSDWGSEAF
clone size: NA; V gene: TRBV11-2; CDR3 protein: ASSPTGSYQPQH
clone size: NA; V gene: TRBV5-6; CDR3 protein: ASRLMVMGGYT
clone size: NA; V gene: TRBV6-5; CDR3 protein: ASSSQRWAYGYT
clone size: few; V gene: TRBV5-5; CDR3 protein: ASSLDGRSYNSPLH
clone size: NA; V gene: TRBV2; CDR3 protein: ASTGGGGTSTDTQY
clone size: few; V gene: TRBV28; CDR3 protein: ASGSDRYEQY
clone size: few; V gene: TRBV4-1; CDR3 protein: ASSQGAGAGYTEAF
clone size: NA; V gene: TRBV4-1; CDR3 protein: ASSQGSGRSPYEQY
clone size: NA; V gene: TRBV6-5; CDR3 protein: ASSQTGSLNTEAF
clone size: NA; V gene: TRBV28; CDR3 protein: ASSLGGRQRGEAF
clone size: NA; V gene: TRBV6-4; CDR3 protein: ASSEKGDGANTGELF
clone size: once; V gene: TRBV11-3; CDR3 protein: ASSLNRDYEQY
clone size: NA; V gene: TRBV2; CDR3 protein: ASSDLGGNQPQH
clone size: NA; V gene: TRBV29-1; CDR3 protein: SVWGQSSNYEQY